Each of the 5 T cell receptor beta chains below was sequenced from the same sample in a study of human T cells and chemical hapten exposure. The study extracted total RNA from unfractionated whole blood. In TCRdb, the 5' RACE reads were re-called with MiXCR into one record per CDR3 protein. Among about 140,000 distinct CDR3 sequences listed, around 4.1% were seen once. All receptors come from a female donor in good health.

The CDR3 reads CSARERTGGLGEQYF. The CDR3 DNA reads TGCAGTGCTAGAGAGAGGACAGGGGGCCTCGGGGAGCAGTACTTC. The chain links TRBV20-1 to TRBJ2-7; 11 nucleotides agree with TRBD1. The CDR3 is 15 residues long. Germline V gives CDR1 DFQATT, CDR2 SNEGSKA (reference sequence). The ends lost 0 bases at V and 7 bases at J; junction bases unmatched: 8.

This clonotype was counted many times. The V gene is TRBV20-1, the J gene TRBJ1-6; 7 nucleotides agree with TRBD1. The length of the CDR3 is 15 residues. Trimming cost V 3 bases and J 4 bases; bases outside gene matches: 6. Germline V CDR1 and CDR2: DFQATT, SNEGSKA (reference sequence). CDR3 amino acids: CSASGQAVYNSPLHF. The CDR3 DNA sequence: TGCAGTGCTAGTGGACAGGCCGTGTATAATTCACCCCTCCACTTT.

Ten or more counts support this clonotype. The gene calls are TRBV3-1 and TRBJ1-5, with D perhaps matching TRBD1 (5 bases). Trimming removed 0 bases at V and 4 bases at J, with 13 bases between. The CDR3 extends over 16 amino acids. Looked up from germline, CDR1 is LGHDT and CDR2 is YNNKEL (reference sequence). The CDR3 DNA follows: TGTGCCAGCAGCCAAGATGTGCCAGGGCGGAATCAGCCCCAGCATTTT. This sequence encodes CASSQDVPGRNQPQHF.

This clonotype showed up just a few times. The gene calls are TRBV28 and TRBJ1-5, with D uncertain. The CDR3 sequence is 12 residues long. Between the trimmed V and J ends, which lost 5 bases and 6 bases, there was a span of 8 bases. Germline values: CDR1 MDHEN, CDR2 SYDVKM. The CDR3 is CASSPPGQPQHF. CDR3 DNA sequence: TGTGCCAGCAGTCCCCCCGGTCAGCCCCAGCATTTT.

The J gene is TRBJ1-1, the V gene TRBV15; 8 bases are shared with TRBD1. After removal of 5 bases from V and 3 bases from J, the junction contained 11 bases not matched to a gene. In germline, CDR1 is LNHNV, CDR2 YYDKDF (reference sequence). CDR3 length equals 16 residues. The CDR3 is CATSVTWTGIDTEAFF. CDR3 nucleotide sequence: TGTGCCACCAGCGTGACTTGGACAGGGATTGACACTGAAGCTTTCTTT.